A selection of T cell receptor beta chains follows, all from one sample in a study of blood T cell repertoires in COVID-19. Clones were sequenced by immunoSEQ multiplex PCR, and TCRdb holds only the in-frame ones, with some missing. The sample lists about 110,000 clones, 80% to 85% occurring once. Sequencing was done on a sample of peripheral blood. The receptors were gathered from an older woman with acute or convalescent COVID-19. Both conserved end residues are part of each CDR3.

V gene	J gene	CDR3 length	CDR3 protein
TRBV5-1	TRBJ2-7	15	CASSLSGGSSYEQYF
TRBV10-3	TRBJ2-2	17	CAISEELAGAGTGELFF
TRBV5-6	TRBJ1-1	17	CASSADRGPSMNTEAFF
TRBV10-1	TRBJ1-1	15	CASSASTQGETEAFF
TRBV19	TRBJ2-3	12	CASSASLDTQYF
TRBV4-1	TRBJ1-1	14	CASSQPTTAMEAFF
TRBV6-5	TRBJ1-1	14	CASSPRGMRAEAFF
TRBV28	TRBJ1-5	15	CASTGTGGSNQPQHF
TRBV5-1	TRBJ1-1	13	CASSLASRAEAFF
TRBV6-5	TRBJ2-1	14	CASSYGGRGGEQFF
TRBV7-3	TRBJ2-2	15	CASSPAGTRGGELFF
TRBV28	TRBJ1-2	15	CASSLPDRAFYGYTF
TRBV24-1	TRBJ1-5	16	CATEGQGIGLNQPQHF
TRBV9	TRBJ2-7	14	CASSARWETYEQYF
TRBV19	TRBJ1-5	15	CASSNAGQGNQPQHF
TRBV5-1	TRBJ2-6	16	CASSLNRASGANVLTF
TRBV27	TRBJ1-3	11	CASSQGNTIYF
TRBV5-1	TRBJ1-1	14	CASSASTGGTEAFF
TRBV5-1	TRBJ1-2	14	CASSLSGGDYGYTF
TRBV6-2/TRBV6-3	TRBJ2-1	15	CASSYGSGGLNEQFF
TRBV19	TRBJ1-5	14	CASSTGQEDQPQHF
TRBV19	TRBJ2-2	14	CASSIDQDSGELFF
TRBV12-5	TRBJ2-6	15	CASGPRGSGANVLTF
TRBV6-6	TRBJ1-4	15	CASTSRDTGREKLFF
TRBV2	TRBJ2-3	15	CASSRDRGNTDTQYF
TRBV6-1	TRBJ2-5	16	CASSVNGAGGKETQYF
TRBV2	TRBJ1-5	14	CASRGPGVNQPQHF
TRBV6-5	TRBJ2-3	15	CASSYFGTGGDTQYF
TRBV9	TRBJ1-2	14	CASSDLAGGYGYTF
TRBV6-5	TRBJ1-6	15	CASSYSGRGSSPLHF
TRBV10-2	TRBJ2-1	18	CASSLGTSGVSSYNEQFF
TRBV20-1	TRBJ2-7	11	CSARDRMAVYF
TRBV6-6	TRBJ2-1	14	CASSGQVSYNEQFF
TRBV6-5	TRBJ2-7	15	CASSPPLAGENEQYF
TRBV19	TRBJ1-1	15	CASSIESTGASEAFF
TRBV4-1	TRBJ1-3	18	CASSQDPPQGARGNTIYF